The 9 T cell receptor beta chains below all came from one sample that was sequenced in a study of T-cell reconstitution after alpha-beta-depleted transplantation in children. A TCRbeta library incorporating unique molecular identifiers was prepared. TCRdb reanalysed the PCR reads using MiXCR and keeps one entry per CDR3 protein. Of around 200,000 distinct CDR3 sequences listed, about 6.4% are singletons. The sample here was PBMCs from the stem cell graft donor, taken from the stem cell graft. All receptors come from a human donor who donated a stem cell graft to a child with Wiskott-Aldrich syndrome.

This clonotype was detected ten times or more. This rearrangement joins TRBV12-3 or TRBV12-4 to TRBJ2-1, with TRBD2 matching 11 bases. The CDR3 length is 15 residues. Trimming cost V 6 bases and J 6 bases; bases outside gene matches: 7. The CDR3 DNA follows: TGTGCCAGCAGATCCATAGCGGGAGGGCCCAATGAGCAGTTCTTC. It specifies CASRSIAGGPNEQFF.

This clonotype was seen at least ten times. This rearrangement joins TRBV20-1 to TRBJ1-6; unclear D gene. The V and J ends lost 4 bases and 7 bases respectively, with 14 bases between them. CDR3 size: 14 residues. Germline V gene sequence: CDR1 DFQATT, CDR2 SNEGSKA (reference sequence). The CDR3 coding sequence is TGCAGTGCTACCTCTAGCGGATTAAATTCACCCCTCCACTTT. Translating it yields CSATSSGLNSPLHF.

This chain connects TRBV2 to TRBJ2-3; TRBD2 matches at 11 bases. The CDR3 contains 15 residues. V shed 4 bases and J 2 bases; nucleotides not matched to a gene: 2. Germline values: CDR1 SNHLY, CDR2 FYNNEI. The CDR3 loop is CASSGLAGTTDTQYF. In DNA, the CDR3 is TGTGCCAGCAGTGGACTAGCGGGAACCACAGATACGCAGTATTTT.

This clonotype was counted many times. The chain uses TRBV12-3 or TRBV12-4 and TRBJ2-1, with D tentatively TRBD1 (5 bases). Trimming cost V 7 bases and J 7 bases, with 14 bases left between them. The CDR3 length is 13 residues. DNA for the CDR3: TGTGCCAGCAACGAGGACAAAAGGAATGAGCAGTTCTTC. Encoded protein: CASNEDKRNEQFF.

This clonotype has only a few counts. The chain combines TRBV7-9 with TRBJ1-4; D remains ambiguous. CDR3 length equals 14 residues. Germline-derived CDR1 and CDR2 are SEHNR and FQNEAQ (reference sequence). With 7 bases removed from V and 0 bases from J, the gap between germline ends came to 9 bases. The CDR3 sequence is CASNHLATNEKLFF. The CDR3, as DNA: TGTGCCAGCAACCACCTTGCAACTAATGAAAAACTGTTTTTT.

This clonotype was detected ten times or more. This chain uses TRBV27 with TRBJ2-7, with no clear D. The germline CDR1 and CDR2 sequences are MNHEY and SMNVEV (reference sequence). The CDR3 totals 13 residues. Deletions cut 6 bases from V and 0 bases from J, with 9 bases between. CDR3 amino acids: CASRLSPSYEQYF. CDR3 sequence (DNA): TGTGCCAGCAGGCTTTCTCCCTCCTACGAGCAGTACTTC.

This clonotype was seen repeatedly, ten times or more. The chain uses TRBV15 and TRBJ1-2, with D unclear. The germline V gene has CDR1 LNHNV and CDR2 YYDKDF (reference sequence). The CDR3 totals 16 residues. V lost 2 bases and J lost 5, with 18 bases in between. The CDR3 is CATSRLGKGRGYGYTF. The CDR3 nucleotides are TGTGCCACCAGCAGACTCGGCAAGGGCCGAGGGTATGGCTACACCTTC.

This clonotype was seen ten or more times. V gene TRBV24-1 combines with J gene TRBJ1-4; TRBD1 matches at 9 bases. The CDR3 spans 16 residues. V trimming: 2 bases; J trimming: 7 bases; junction bases outside the gene matches: 7. Germline V gene lookup returns CDR1 KGHDR and CDR2 SFDVKD. CDR3 loop: CATSDSQQGASEKLFF. CDR3 nucleotides: TGTGCCACCAGTGATTCTCAACAGGGGGCAAGTGAAAAACTGTTTTTT.

The chain carries TRBV29-1 and TRBJ2-1; possibly TRBD1 for D (5 bases). The CDR3 is 14 residues long. Germline CDR1 and CDR2: SQVTM and ANQGSEA. V lost 8 bases, J lost 8 bases, and 22 bases lay in between. The CDR3 is CSSSDTTLTYEQFF. The CDR3, as DNA: TGCAGCTCTTCGGACACTACGCTTACATATGAGCAGTTCTTC.